The clone carrying this T cell receptor (beta chain) was seen more than once but under ten times. These data come from a study of control samples from healthy donors and cancer patients. Unmatched junction bases numbered 7, after V lost 1 base and J lost 0 bases. The CDR3 is made up of 19 amino acids. The germline gives CDR1 MNHEY, CDR2 SVGEGT. TCRdb's copy holds only in-frame clones and misses some; the assay was immunoSEQ multiplex PCR. Altogether 8,500 to 11,000 clones are present, approximately 90% being singletons, with the ten largest covering 20% to 25%. What was sequenced was PBMCs. The clonotype originates from a man in his sixties with colorectal cancer. J is TRBJ1-5 and V is TRBV6-2 or TRBV6-3, with TRBD1 identical over 12 bases. CDR3 sequence: CASSYWGQGAWGSNQPQHF. The CDR3 DNA reads TGTGCCAGCAGTTACTGGGGACAGGGGGCGTGGGGTAGCAATCAGCCCCAGCATTTT.